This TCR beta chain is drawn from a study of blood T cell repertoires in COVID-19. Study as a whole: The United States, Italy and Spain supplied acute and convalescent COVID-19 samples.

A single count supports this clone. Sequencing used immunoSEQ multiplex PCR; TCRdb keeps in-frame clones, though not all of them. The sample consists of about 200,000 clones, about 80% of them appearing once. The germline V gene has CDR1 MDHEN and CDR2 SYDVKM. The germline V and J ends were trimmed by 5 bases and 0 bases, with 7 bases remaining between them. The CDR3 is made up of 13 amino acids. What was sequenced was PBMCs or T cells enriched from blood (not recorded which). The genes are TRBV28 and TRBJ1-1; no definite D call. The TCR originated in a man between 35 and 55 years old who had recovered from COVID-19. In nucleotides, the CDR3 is TGTGCCAGCAGTCCATACATGAACACTGAAGCTTTCTTT. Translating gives CASSPYMNTEAFF.